A single sample is the source of the 26 T cell receptor beta chains below, sequenced in a study of cytomegalovirus exposure and HLA in healthy donors. Use of 60 Vbeta and 13 Jbeta primers characterized the PCR. Data came from immunoSEQ multiplex PCR; TCRdb stores just in-frame clones and leaves some out. Found here are 140,000 to 150,000 clones, roughly 72% of them singletons; the top ten hold approximately 2%. The sequenced sample was PBMCs. The receptors derive from a man aged 35-49 years in good health and CMV-seronegative.

The J gene is TRBJ1-1, the V gene TRBV5-1; D unresolved. CDR1 is SGHRS and CDR2 is YFSETQ in the germline V gene. With 3 bases removed from V and 3 bases from J, the gap between germline ends came to 3 bases. This CDR3 is 11 amino acids long. DNA for the CDR3: TGCGCCAGCAGCTCTGACACTGAAGCTTTCTTT. This gives the protein CASSSDTEAFF.

The chain has TRBV7-9 and TRBJ2-2; unclear D gene. CDR1 is SEHNR and CDR2 is FQNEAQ in the germline V gene (reference sequence). CDR3 size: 14 residues. Trimming pared 5 bases from V and 8 bases from J, leaving 15 bases between. The CDR3: CASSPRLAWGELFF. The DNA for the CDR3 is TGTGCCAGCAGCCCACGACTCGCGTGGGGGGAGCTGTTTTTT.

The rearrangement joins TRBV18 to TRBJ2-4; 9 nucleotides align to TRBD2. The CDR3 extends over 17 amino acids. CDR1 KGHSH and CDR2 LQKENI come from the germline V gene. V was clipped by 0 bases and J by 6 bases; unmatched bases: 9. In DNA form, the CDR3 reads TGTGCCAGCTCACCACCGCCTAGCGGGGTAGGAGGAAACATTCAGTACTTC. Translation gives CASSPPPSGVGGNIQYF.

The J gene is TRBJ2-5, the V gene TRBV19; 11 positions agree with TRBD2. This CDR3 region has 15 residues. Germline V gene lookup returns CDR1 LNHDA and CDR2 SQIVND (reference sequence). With V trimmed by 6 bases and J by 4 bases, 7 bases remained unmatched. The CDR3 DNA reads TGTGCCAGTAGCCCGGTCGGACTAGCGGGAGAGACCCAGTACTTC. It specifies CASSPVGLAGETQYF.

This clone has a handful of counts. The CDR3 nucleotides read TGCGCCACCCCCATAATAGCGGGGGGGCCGATGGATACGCAGTATTTT. It specifies CATPIIAGGPMDTQYF. V gene TRBV23-1 combines with J gene TRBJ2-3; 11 bases map to TRBD2. TRBV23-1 is classed as an ORF, of uncertain function. The CDR3 spans 16 residues. V was pared by 10 bases and J by 6 bases, with 15 bases of the junction left unmatched.

The rearrangement uses TRBV28 and TRBJ2-7, with D possibly TRBD2 on 5 matching bases. The CDR3 consists of 15 residues. CDR1 and CDR2 from the germline V gene are MDHEN and SYDVKM. The ends were cut back, 3 bases at V and 3 bases at J, with 15 bases in the middle. CDR3 amino acids: CASSFRRSGYYEQYF. The CDR3 region has the DNA TGTGCCAGCAGTTTCCGTAGGTCGGGATACTACGAGCAGTACTTC.

This clone was found a few times. V is TRBV5-1 and J is TRBJ1-1; possible D gene TRBD1, 6 bases. CDR3 size: 14 residues. From germline, CDR1 is SGHRS and CDR2 YFSETQ. V lost 4 bases and J 1 base, leaving 11 bases between the germline ends. The CDR3 DNA reads as TGCGCCAGCAGCCCCGGACAGAAGAACACTGAAGCTTTCTTT. As protein: CASSPGQKNTEAFF.

This chain links TRBV30 with TRBJ2-3; 12 bases are shared with TRBD2. The CDR3 runs 15 residues. From germline, CDR1 is GTSNPN and CDR2 SVGIG (reference sequence). V dropped 8 bases and J dropped 3; count of bases not matched to a gene: 9. CDR3 in DNA: TGTGCCCTGGGGCTAGCGGGAGGGCCGACAGATACGCAGTATTTT. As protein: CALGLAGGPTDTQYF.

This chain links TRBV5-3 with TRBJ2-5, with 7 bases matching TRBD2. TRBV5-3 is labeled an ORF, and its function is uncertain. The trim removed 4 bases at V and 7 bases at J, leaving 13 bases unmatched. This CDR3 comprises 15 residues. The DNA of the CDR3 is TGTGCCAGAAGCGCACGCCGGGACTACAAAGGGACCCAGTACTTC. Protein product: CARSARRDYKGTQYF.

In this sample, this clone turned up a few times. This chain links TRBV4-3 with TRBJ2-7; 10 bases align to TRBD2. The V and J ends lost 4 bases and 3 bases, in that order; junction bases with no gene match: 3. The length of the CDR3 is 14 residues. CDR1 LGHNA and CDR2 YSLEER come from the germline V gene. CDR3 protein: CASSRTSGHYEQYF. DNA of the CDR3: TGCGCCAGCAGCCGGACTAGCGGACACTACGAGCAGTACTTC.

This chain uses TRBV6-1 with TRBJ1-2, with 9 bases aligning to TRBD1. Germline CDR1 reads MNHNS; CDR2 reads SASEGT. The CDR3 sequence is 18 residues long. V trimming: 2 bases; J trimming: 1 base; junction bases outside the gene matches: 11. This chain's CDR3 is CASSETGTGLFFNYGYTF. CDR3 sequence (DNA): TGTGCCAGCAGTGAAACCGGGACAGGGCTTTTCTTTAACTATGGCTACACCTTC.

CDR3: CASSLTPSSYNEQFF. The DNA for the CDR3 is TGTGCCAGCAGCTTGACGCCTAGCTCCTACAATGAGCAGTTCTTC. The chain recombines TRBV7-3 with TRBJ2-1; D gene uncertain. CDR1 is SGHTA and CDR2 is FQGTGA in the germline V gene. The CDR3 is 15 residues long. V was cut by 3 bases and J by 0 bases, with 9 bases left in between.

The gene calls are TRBV18 and TRBJ1-2; the D gene is possibly TRBD1 (5 bases). The germline gives CDR1 KGHSH, CDR2 LQKENI. V lost 0 bases and J 8 bases, leaving 10 bases between the germline ends. This CDR3 comprises 13 residues. CDR3 bases: TGTGCCAGCTCACCACCCATGGAGGGGGGCTACACCTTC. The encoded protein is CASSPPMEGGYTF. Filled out from reference TRBV18 and TRBJ1-2, the complete variable domain reads NAGVMQNPRHLVRRRGQEARLRCSPMKGHSHVYWYRQLPEEGLKFMVYLQKENIIDESGMPKERFSAEFPKEGPSILRIQQVVRGDSAAYFCASSPPMEGGYTFGSGTRLTVV.

This clone was seen a single time. The rearrangement joins TRBV11-2 to TRBJ2-1; TRBD2 aligns across 7 bases. The length of the CDR3 is 14 residues. Germline CDR1 is SGHAT and CDR2 is FQNNGV. J gave up 4 bases and V 4 bases, and 4 bases lay outside the gene matches. Here the CDR3 reads CASSYGGNYNEQFF. The CDR3 DNA is TGTGCCAGCAGCTACGGGGGGAATTACAATGAGCAGTTCTTC.

V and J are TRBV4-2 and TRBJ2-7; 8 bases align to TRBD2. Losses at the gene ends were 2 bases for V and 6 bases for J; bases not matched to a gene: 6. The CDR3 spans 14 residues. Germline lookup yields CDR1 LGHNA and CDR2 YNFKEQ. CDR3 residues: CASSQPPGGVEQYF. In nucleotides, the CDR3 is TGTGCCAGCAGCCAACCCCCGGGAGGGGTCGAGCAGTACTTC.

The V call is TRBV5-5, the J call TRBJ2-7; TRBD1 is a possible D gene (5 bases). Trimming took 4 bases from V and 5 from J, leaving 13 bases between them. The CDR3 runs 13 residues. CDR1 is SGHKS, CDR2 YYEKEE, per germline (reference sequence). The CDR3 bases are TGTGCCAGCAGCCCCCCACAGGCCCACGAGCAGTACTTC. This gives the protein CASSPPQAHEQYF.

This clone was picked up a small number of times. The chain has TRBV6-1 and TRBJ1-2; the D gene is possibly TRBD1 (5 bases). CDR3 size: 15 residues. The V end was cut by 4 bases, the J end by 7 bases, with 19 bases between. Germline V gene data show CDR1 as MNHNS and CDR2 as SASEGT. CDR3 sequence reads: CASSVLQAPLGGYTF. The DNA of the CDR3 is TGTGCCAGCAGTGTATTACAGGCCCCCCTAGGTGGCTACACCTTC.

This chain uses TRBV2 with TRBJ1-1; TRBD1 agrees at 7 bases. Germline CDR1 is SNHLY and CDR2 is FYNNEI. Losses at the gene ends were 4 bases for V and 0 bases for J; bases not matched to a gene: 8. This CDR3 has 16 residues. CDR3 residues: CASSAHRGLMNTEAFF. The CDR3 region has the DNA TGTGCCAGCAGTGCGCACAGGGGACTCATGAACACTGAAGCTTTCTTT. The full variable domain, completed using reference TRBV2 and TRBJ1-1, is EPEVTQTPSHQVTQMGQEVILRCVPISNHLYFYWYRQILGQKVEFLVSFYNNEISEKSEIFDDQFSVERPDGSNFTLKIRSTKLEDSAMYFCASSAHRGLMNTEAFFGQGTRLTVV.

The gene calls are TRBV21-1 and TRBJ1-3. TRBV21-1 is labeled a pseudogene. This CDR3 spans 16 amino acids. CDR3: CASSPREGRSGNTIYF. CDR3 in DNA: TGTGCCAGCAGCCCCAGGGAGGGTCGATCTGGAAACACCATATATTTT.

The V gene is TRBV7-7, the J gene TRBJ2-7; D may be TRBD2 (7 bases). The germline V gene has CDR1 SSHAT and CDR2 FNYEAQ (reference sequence). V lost 5 bases and J 5 bases, leaving 19 bases between the germline ends. The CDR3 runs to 15 residues. CDR3 coding DNA: TGTGCCAGCAGCCAAGGGGAGGCGGGGGCCCACGAGCAGTACTTC. This codes for CASSQGEAGAHEQYF.

The chain recombines TRBV6-5 with TRBJ1-1; 8 nucleotides align to TRBD1. CDR1 MNHEY and CDR2 SVGAGI come from the germline V gene. The CDR3 length is 11 residues. The ends lost 5 bases at V and 11 bases at J; junction bases unmatched: 4. The CDR3 bases are TGTGCCAGCAGTAACCAGGGGGCTGCTTTCTTT. This codes for CASSNQGAAFF.

The chain joins TRBV5-1 to TRBJ1-1; TRBD1 is a possible D gene (5 bases). V dropped 4 bases and J dropped 1 base, with 17 bases sitting between them. This CDR3 contains 16 residues. Germline loops: CDR1 SGHRS, CDR2 YFSETQ. Here the CDR3 reads CASSTNRMGGNTEAFF. In DNA, the CDR3 is TGCGCCAGCAGCACTAACCGGATGGGGGGGAACACTGAAGCTTTCTTT.

This clone was recorded a few times. The V and J genes are TRBV5-1 and TRBJ2-2; 9 bases line up with TRBD2. The CDR3 is 16 residues long. The junction had 3 bases not matched to a gene; V was cut back by 0 bases and J by 3 bases. Germline CDR1 is SGHRS and CDR2 is YFSETQ. The CDR3, as DNA: TGCGCCAGCAGCTTGGATGTAGCGGGAGACACCGGGGAGCTGTTTTTT. Translating it yields CASSLDVAGDTGELFF.

There are a few counts of this clone. The chain is built from TRBV2 and TRBJ2-3, with 9 positions matching TRBD2. The germline V gene has CDR1 SNHLY and CDR2 FYNNEI. Unmatched junction bases numbered 9, after V lost 8 bases and J lost 3 bases. The CDR3 runs to 15 residues. The CDR3 coding sequence is TGTGCCAGCCGGGTGGAAGCGGGGGGTACAGATACGCAGTATTTT. Translating it yields CASRVEAGGTDTQYF.

The chain joins TRBV5-8 to TRBJ1-1, with D unclear. This CDR3 region has 14 residues. Germline V CDR1 and CDR2: SGHTS, YDEGEE. V was trimmed by 2 bases and J by 4 bases, leaving 12 bases between them. CDR3 in DNA: TGTGCCAGCAGCTTCGGCAGGTTGCCCACTGAAGCTTTCTTT. This encodes CASSFGRLPTEAFF.

The chain uses TRBV18 and TRBJ2-5; D possibly corresponds to TRBD2 (6 bases). CDR3 length: 13 residues. The V gene's germline CDR1 is KGHSH and CDR2 LQKENI. Trimming removed 9 bases at V and 4 bases at J, with 15 bases between. CDR3 nucleotides: TGTGCCAGTTGCCCGGGAGCGGGAGAGACCCAGTACTTC. As protein: CASCPGAGETQYF.